The 26 T cell receptor beta chains reported below all come from one sample, sequenced in a study of blood T cell repertoires in COVID-19. The assay was immunoSEQ multiplex PCR, and TCRdb's table has in-frame clones only and misses some. There are more than 65,000 clones in the sample; approximately 90% occur only once, and 5% to 7.5% lies in the top ten. Sequenced: peripheral blood. The receptors come from a woman in her forties or fifties with acute or convalescent COVID-19.

CDR3 in DNA: TGTGCCAGCAGCCCGAGACTAGCGGGGGATCCCTACAATGAGCAGTTCTTC. Translating gives CASSPRLAGDPYNEQFF. This chain uses TRBV7-3 with TRBJ2-1, with 12 bases fitting TRBD2. This CDR3 has 17 amino acids. The germline V gene has CDR1 SGHTA and CDR2 FQGTGA. With V trimmed by 5 bases and J by 2 bases, 7 bases remained unmatched.

This chain connects TRBV14 to TRBJ2-7, with TRBD2 as a possible D gene (5 bases). The CDR3 sequence is 13 residues long. Germline V gene data show CDR1 as SGHDN and CDR2 as FVKESK. V was trimmed by 1 base and J by 9 bases, leaving 13 bases between them. CDR3 sequence: CASSQGGLTGQYF. CDR3 nucleotides: TGTGCCAGCAGCCAAGGCGGGCTAACGGGGCAGTACTTC.

V and J are TRBV5-4 and TRBJ2-1; perhaps TRBD2 as D (6 bases). The germline gives CDR1 SGHNT, CDR2 YYREEE (reference sequence). V shed 6 bases and J shed 5 bases, with 15 bases lying between them. The CDR3 totals 14 residues. The CDR3 DNA sequence: TGTGCCAGCAACCAGTTGGGGGGTCACAATGAGCAGTTCTTC. Protein product: CASNQLGGHNEQFF.

The chain uses TRBV5-4 and TRBJ2-3; 10 nucleotides match TRBD2. This CDR3 has 16 amino acids. The trim removed 3 bases at V and 4 bases at J, leaving 8 bases unmatched. CDR1 SGHNT and CDR2 YYREEE come from the germline V gene (reference sequence). The DNA for the CDR3 is TGTGCCAGCAGCTCTAGCGGGGGCCGCGGCTCAGATACGCAGTATTTT. This translates into CASSSSGGRGSDTQYF.

This clone was detected only a few times. CDR3 coding DNA: TGTGCCAGCACCGGGCCCACAGGCCCCGGGGGTGGCTACACCTTC. This gives the protein CASTGPTGPGGGYTF. The gene calls are TRBV28 and TRBJ1-2; tentatively, D is TRBD1 (5 bases). CDR1 is MDHEN, CDR2 SYDVKM, per germline. The CDR3 loop spans 15 amino acids. V was pared by 7 bases and J by 7 bases, with 22 bases between.

V usage is TRBV18 and J usage is TRBJ1-1, with a possible D match to TRBD1 (5 bases). Germline CDR1 reads KGHSH; CDR2 reads LQKENI. V was shortened by 6 bases and J by 2 bases, with 16 bases between the two germline ends. The CDR3 is 15 residues long. CDR3 amino acids: CASSNQYGGNTEAFF. CDR3 sequence (DNA): TGTGCCAGCTCTAACCAGTACGGGGGAAACACTGAAGCTTTCTTT.

The gene calls are TRBV5-1 and TRBJ2-2, with TRBD1 matching over 8 bases. In germline, CDR1 is SGHRS, CDR2 YFSETQ. J lost 4 bases, V lost 1 base, and 3 bases had no gene match. CDR3 length: 15 amino acids. CDR3 in DNA: TGCGCCAGCAGCTTGTTGCAGGGGGCCACCGGGGAGCTGTTTTTT. Translation gives CASSLLQGATGELFF. Using reference TRBV5-1 and TRBJ2-2 for the parts outside the CDR3, the full variable domain is KAGVTQTPRYLIKTRGQQVTLSCSPISGHRSVSWYQQTPGQGLQFLFEYFSETQRNKGNFPGRFSGRQFSNSRSEMNVSTLELGDSALYLCASSLLQGATGELFFGEGSRLTVL.

The V call is TRBV5-8, the J call TRBJ2-3; 10 nucleotides line up with TRBD2. Losses at the gene ends were 0 bases for V and 1 base for J; bases not matched to a gene: 2. This CDR3 is built from 16 residues. The V gene's germline CDR1 is SGHTS and CDR2 YDEGEE. This CDR3 is CASSLGGTSGTDTQYF. The CDR3 region has the DNA TGTGCCAGCAGCTTGGGAGGGACTAGCGGCACAGATACGCAGTATTTT.

V and J are TRBV2 and TRBJ2-7; 7 bases match TRBD1. Germline V CDR1 and CDR2: SNHLY, FYNNEI. The CDR3 sequence is 13 residues long. The V and J ends lost 7 bases and 6 bases, in that order; junction bases with no gene match: 9. The chain's CDR3 is CASTRTGPSEQYF. The CDR3 coding sequence is TGTGCCAGCACCAGGACAGGCCCCAGCGAGCAGTACTTC.

The chain couples TRBV28 to TRBJ2-2, with a tentative D call TRBD1 (6 bases). The V end lost 3 bases, the J end lost 3 bases, and 8 bases lay between the germline ends. From germline, CDR1 is MDHEN and CDR2 SYDVKM. CDR3 length: 14 amino acids. The CDR3 loop is CASSFTGHTGELFF. The CDR3 DNA follows: TGTGCCAGCAGTTTTACAGGGCACACCGGGGAGCTGTTTTTT.

The rearrangement joins TRBV3-1 (or the pseudogene TRBV3-2) to TRBJ1-4; maybe TRBD1 (5 bases). Trimming removed 4 bases from V and 8 bases from J, with 17 bases in between. Germline V gene data show CDR1 as LGHDT and CDR2 as YNNKEL (reference sequence). There are 15 residues in the CDR3. CDR3 protein: CASSRRDWNNEKLFF. The CDR3 region has the DNA TGTGCCAGCAGCCGCCGGGACTGGAATAACGAAAAACTGTTTTTT.

The rearrangement links TRBV3-1 (or the pseudogene TRBV3-2) to TRBJ2-5; tentatively, D is TRBD1 (6 bases). The CDR3 runs to 12 residues. V lost 11 bases to trimming and J lost 4 bases, with 14 bases between them. The V gene's germline CDR1 is LGHDT and CDR2 YNNKEL (reference sequence). CDR3 nucleotide sequence: TGTGCCGTTCAGGGGATCGGAGAGACCCAGTACTTC. This gives the protein CAVQGIGETQYF.

The chain recombines TRBV5-8 with TRBJ2-2; the D is unclear. Germline V lookup: CDR1 SGHTS, CDR2 YDEGEE. This CDR3 has 14 amino acids. Deletions cut 0 bases from V and 2 bases from J, with 5 bases between. The CDR3: CASSLVLNTGELFF. Here the CDR3 DNA reads TGTGCCAGCAGCTTGGTTCTTAACACCGGGGAGCTGTTTTTT.

This clone was recorded only once. This chain uses TRBV5-1 with TRBJ1-1; TRBD1 matches at 7 bases. The ends lost 3 bases at V and 4 bases at J; junction bases unmatched: 9. Germline values: CDR1 SGHRS, CDR2 YFSETQ. This CDR3 has 15 residues. The CDR3: CASSYTGDRGTEAFF. The CDR3 DNA sequence: TGCGCCAGCAGCTACACAGGGGATCGGGGCACTGAAGCTTTCTTT.

For the CDR3, the DNA is TGTGCCAGCAGTTTGAGCGGGAGTGCTCGCGAGCAGTACTTC. As protein: CASSLSGSAREQYF. The V gene is TRBV28, the J gene TRBJ2-7; 8 positions agree with TRBD2. The germline gives CDR1 MDHEN, CDR2 SYDVKM. The length of the CDR3 is 14 residues. J gave up 6 bases and V 3 bases, and 7 bases lay outside the gene matches.

The J gene is TRBJ1-6, the V gene TRBV6-2 or TRBV6-3, with D possibly being TRBD1 (6 bases). The V end was cut by 6 bases, the J end by 10 bases, with 13 bases between. CDR3 size: 13 residues. The germline gives CDR1 MNHEY, CDR2 SVGEGT. The CDR3 region is CASSPGAPSPLHF. CDR3 bases: TGTGCCAGCAGCCCAGGGGCACCGTCACCCCTCCACTTT.

This clone turned up a few times. The CDR3 coding sequence is TGTGCCAGCTCACCAGGGACAGGTGAAGCTTTCTTT. It translates to CASSPGTGEAFF. The rearrangement joins TRBV18 to TRBJ1-1; 8 bases agree with TRBD1. Germline V lookup: CDR1 KGHSH, CDR2 LQKENI. With 2 bases clipped from V and 7 bases from J, the junction kept 0 bases outside the gene matches. This CDR3 has 12 amino acids.

V is TRBV2 and J is TRBJ2-1; 11 nucleotides line up with TRBD2. This CDR3 has 16 residues. Losses at the gene ends were 4 bases for V and 7 bases for J; bases not matched to a gene: 9. Germline V CDR1 and CDR2: SNHLY, FYNNEI. CDR3 nucleotide sequence: TGTGCCAGCAGTGGTCCGGGACTAGCGGATACTAATGAGCAGTTCTTC. Amino acids: CASSGPGLADTNEQFF. Full variable domain (rest looked up from reference TRBV2 and TRBJ2-1): EPEVTQTPSHQVTQMGQEVILRCVPISNHLYFYWYRQILGQKVEFLVSFYNNEISEKSEIFDDQFSVERPDGSNFTLKIRSTKLEDSAMYFCASSGPGLADTNEQFFGPGTRLTVL.

The table lists this clone with a count of one. The chain carries TRBV15 and TRBJ2-3, with D possibly being TRBD2 (6 bases). This CDR3 is 15 amino acids long. Germline assignment: CDR1 LNHNV and CDR2 YYDKDF (reference sequence). V was clipped by 1 base and J by 1 base, with 9 bases between them. The CDR3: CATSRGGTGTDTQYF. For the CDR3, the DNA is TGTGCCACCAGCAGAGGAGGGACTGGCACAGATACGCAGTATTTT.

The chain couples TRBV10-3 to TRBJ1-5; D possibly corresponds to TRBD1 (6 bases). V was cut by 5 bases and J by 7 bases, with 15 bases left in between. CDR1 is ENHRY, CDR2 SYGVKD, per germline. This CDR3 contains 14 residues. CDR3 sequence reads: CAISTLGGAQPQHF. CDR3 nucleotides: TGTGCCATCAGTACCTTGGGGGGGGCCCAGCCCCAGCATTTT.

The chain combines TRBV19 with TRBJ1-5; a possible D gene is TRBD1 (6 bases). The CDR3 totals 17 residues. The V gene lost 4 bases and the J gene lost 0 bases, with 16 bases spanning the gap. Germline-derived CDR1 and CDR2 are LNHDA and SQIVND (reference sequence). The CDR3 DNA reads TGTGCCAGTAGTAGGGGGCGGGTAATCTATAGCAATCAGCCCCAGCATTTT. It codes for CASSRGRVIYSNQPQHF.

The gene calls are TRBV9 and TRBJ1-5; D call uncertain. Germline values: CDR1 SGDLS, CDR2 YYNGEE. The CDR3 extends over 13 amino acids. The ends were cut back, 0 bases at V and 8 bases at J, with 9 bases in the middle. The CDR3 DNA follows: TGTGCCAGCAGCGTAGGAGGGTACGAGCCCCAGCATTTT. Translating it yields CASSVGGYEPQHF.

The chain combines TRBV13 with TRBJ1-1, with no clear D. V was shortened by 0 bases and J by 7 bases, with 9 bases between the two germline ends. Germline lookup yields CDR1 PRHDT and CDR2 FYEKMQ (reference sequence). The CDR3 sequence is 13 residues long. CDR3 region: CASSLGRSLEAFF. For the CDR3, the DNA is TGTGCCAGCAGCTTAGGCAGAAGTCTTGAAGCTTTCTTT.

The chain couples TRBV29-1 to TRBJ1-2, with 11 nucleotides matching TRBD1. The CDR3 is 17 amino acids. Germline CDR1 reads SQVTM; CDR2 reads ANQGSEA. The V and J ends lost 0 bases and 8 bases, in that order; junction bases with no gene match: 14. The CDR3 spells CSVEDLWTGGASSGYTF. The CDR3 nucleotides are TGCAGCGTTGAAGATCTTTGGACAGGGGGCGCCTCGTCCGGCTACACCTTC.

V and J are TRBV7-2 and TRBJ2-5; 9 bases are shared with TRBD1. This CDR3 has 15 residues. Per the germline V gene, CDR1 is SGHTA and CDR2 is FQGNSA. V lost 0 bases, J lost 5 bases, and 4 bases stayed unmatched. The CDR3 protein is CASSLAGQGSETQYF. CDR3 nucleotide sequence: TGTGCCAGCAGCTTAGCGGGACAGGGTAGCGAGACCCAGTACTTC.

This clone was found a few times. The V and J genes are TRBV4-1 and TRBJ2-1, with 7 bases identical to TRBD2. Germline-derived CDR1 and CDR2 are MGHRA and YSYEKL. Trimming took 1 base from V and 8 from J; bases not matched to a gene: 8. The CDR3 totals 15 residues. The DNA for the CDR3 is TGCGCCAGCAGCCAAGGTGGGGGGAGGGGAGATGAGCAGTTCTTC. It encodes CASSQGGGRGDEQFF.